This is a list of T cell receptor beta chains from one sample in a study of OX40 agonist ivuxolimab in advanced cancers. Libraries were prepared by immunoSEQ multiplex PCR; TCRdb keeps only in-frame clonotypes and omits some of them. The repertoire holds tens of thousands of clones, 65% to 90% seen once, with roughly 15% in the top ten. The source was CD4+ or CD8+ T cells sorted from blood, collected in a trial of the OX40 agonist ivuxolimab. The source of these receptors is an adult with an advanced solid tumor such as melanoma, head and neck, liver or kidney cancer. Both conserved end residues are part of each CDR3. D genes are given only for firm matches. Clone size is not always given. Where it is, it says once, few, many or a class for expanded clones.

CDR3nt,CDR3aa,d_gene,abundance,v_gene,j_gene
TGTGCCAGCAGTTTAGGGCAGGGGAATCAGCCCCAGCATTTT,CASSLGQGNQPQHF,NA,NA,TRBV28,TRBJ1-5
TGCAGCGTTGGAGGGACTAGCGAAGGTTACGAGCAGTACTTC,CSVGGTSEGYEQYF,TRBD2,NA,TRBV29-1,TRBJ2-7
TGCGCCAGCAGCCAAGAGGGACTAGCGGGAAAGAATGAGCAGTTCTTC,CASSQEGLAGKNEQFF,TRBD2,NA,TRBV4-1,TRBJ2-1
TGTGCCAGCAAGGGGACCGGTGACTATGGCTACACCTTC,CASKGTGDYGYTF,NA,NA,TRBV27,TRBJ1-2
TGTGCCAGCAGCGTAAGGGCAGGGGGCTCCTACAATGAGCAGTTCTTC,CASSVRAGGSYNEQFF,TRBD1,NA,TRBV9,TRBJ2-1
TGTGCCAGCAGCGTCCGGGACAGCCTCTACGAGCAGTACTTC,CASSVRDSLYEQYF,TRBD1,few,TRBV7-8,TRBJ2-7
TGTGCCAGTACCGGAGGGGGCAACACTGAAGCTTTCTTT,CASTGGGNTEAFF,TRBD1,few,TRBV19,TRBJ1-1
TGTGCCAGCAGTTTATCGATAAGGGGGCCCGAGCAGTACTTC,CASSLSIRGPEQYF,TRBD1,NA,TRBV27,TRBJ2-7
TGTGCCAGCAGTTACAGTAGGGCCGGGGAGCTGTTTTTT,CASSYSRAGELFF,NA,NA,TRBV6-5,TRBJ2-2
TGTGCCAGCAGCCAAGTTCCCGACAGGGGACCCGGGGAGCTGTTTTTT,CASSQVPDRGPGELFF,TRBD1,NA,TRBV4-2,TRBJ2-2
TGTGCCACCAGCTCAGGCACTAGCGGTCGGGGGGATGAGCAGTTCTTC,CATSSGTSGRGDEQFF,TRBD2,NA,TRBV15,TRBJ2-1
TGTGCCAGCAGCCCCTGGACCGGGGAGCTGTTTTTT,CASSPWTGELFF,NA,NA,TRBV9,TRBJ2-2
TGTGCCAGCAGCTCTGAAAACAGCTACCTCTATGGCTACACCTTC,CASSSENSYLYGYTF,NA,NA,TRBV7-8,TRBJ1-2
TGCGCCAGCAGACTCGGGACCCTCGAGGCTGAAGCTTTCTTT,CASRLGTLEAEAFF,NA,NA,TRBV5-1,TRBJ1-1
TGTGCCAGCAGTTACGGGCTAGCAAACACCGGGGAGCTGTTTTTT,CASSYGLANTGELFF,NA,NA,TRBV6-6,TRBJ2-2
TGTGCCAGCAGCTTCTCCAGGGACCCCGCTAACTATGGCTACACCTTC,CASSFSRDPANYGYTF,NA,NA,TRBV7-9,TRBJ1-2
TGTGCCAGCACCGGGACCTCAGGAAACACCATATATTTT,CASTGTSGNTIYF,NA,NA,TRBV2,TRBJ1-3
TGTGCCAGCAGCTCCGGACAGGAGAATTCACCCCTCCACTTT,CASSSGQENSPLHF,TRBD1,NA,TRBV5-6,TRBJ1-6
TGTGCCAGCAGTGAAGTGCGGGGGTACAATGAGCAGTTCTTC,CASSEVRGYNEQFF,TRBD2,once,TRBV2,TRBJ2-1
TGTGCCAGCAGCCGGGCTGGTCGAGCTGCCGACGAGCAGTACTTC,CASSRAGRAADEQYF,NA,NA,TRBV4-2,TRBJ2-7
TGTGCCAGCAGCCCCGCCCTCTGGACAGGGGGTCCGGTAGCTTTCTTT,CASSPALWTGGPVAFF,TRBD1,NA,TRBV7-9,TRBJ1-1
TGTGCCAGCAGTGAAGGCTTTTTGGGAACTGAAGCTTTCTTT,CASSEGFLGTEAFF,NA,NA,TRBV6-5,TRBJ1-1
TGTGCCAGCAGCGCCACAGGTTTCTCCTACGAGCAGTACTTC,CASSATGFSYEQYF,NA,NA,TRBV9,TRBJ2-7